Listed here are 11 T cell receptor beta chains from one sample, sequenced in a study of cytomegalovirus exposure and HLA in healthy donors. PCR involved 60 Vbeta and 13 Jbeta primers. TCRdb's table, derived via immunoSEQ multiplex PCR, lists solely in-frame clones and lacks some. This repertoire shows roughly 150,000 clones, roughly 80% found once; its top ten account for 1.2%. Sequencing was done on a sample of PBMCs. These receptors all stem from a female donor in good health and CMV-seronegative.

The chain joins TRBV28 to TRBJ2-3; 8 nucleotides align to TRBD1. The CDR3 sequence is 16 residues long. J gave up 4 bases and V 2 bases, and 8 bases lay outside the gene matches. CDR1 is MDHEN, CDR2 SYDVKM, per germline. This CDR3 reads CASSLLDRAMADTQYF. The CDR3 DNA sequence: TGTGCCAGCAGTTTACTGGACAGGGCTATGGCAGATACGCAGTATTTT.

This clone was detected only once. The CDR3 loop is CASSTLAGGPDEQYF. Written as DNA, the CDR3 is TGTGCCAGTAGTACGTTAGCGGGAGGTCCCGACGAGCAGTACTTC. The chain links TRBV19 to TRBJ2-7, with 10 bases matching TRBD2. Unmatched junction bases numbered 8, after V lost 4 bases and J lost 5 bases. Germline values: CDR1 LNHDA, CDR2 SQIVND (reference sequence). The CDR3 loop spans 15 amino acids.

The CDR3 coding sequence is TGTGCCAGCTCACCACCAAACAGGGGCTCTGGGGCCAACGTCCTGACTTTC. Translating gives CASSPPNRGSGANVLTF. This chain joins TRBV18 and TRBJ2-6; 7 nucleotides match TRBD1. The CDR3 loop spans 17 amino acids. CDR1 and CDR2 (germline): KGHSH, LQKENI. With 0 bases clipped from V and 0 bases from J, the junction kept 2 bases outside the gene matches.

This clone was detected once. The V gene is TRBV18, the J gene TRBJ2-7; 10 bases are a match to TRBD2. The CDR3 runs to 15 residues. Germline V gives CDR1 KGHSH, CDR2 LQKENI. The trim removed 3 bases at V and 1 base at J, leaving 3 bases unmatched. The CDR3 DNA is TGTGCCAGCTCACCCGGACTAGCGGCTTCCTACGAGCAGTACTTC. Protein: CASSPGLAASYEQYF.

This chain links TRBV28 with TRBJ1-3; D unclear. The V and J ends lost 4 bases and 0 bases respectively, with 10 bases between them. The CDR3 has 15 residues. In germline, CDR1 is MDHEN, CDR2 SYDVKM. CDR3 sequence (DNA): TGTGCCAGCAGTTCCCCCCAGTCCTCTGGAAACACCATATATTTT. Translation gives CASSSPQSSGNTIYF.

This clone has a single count. The chain joins TRBV27 to TRBJ2-2, with D possibly TRBD2 on 6 matching bases. The CDR3 contains 14 residues. The germline V gene has CDR1 MNHEY and CDR2 SMNVEV (reference sequence). Trimming took off 4 bases at V and 2 bases at J, with 8 bases between the two ends. This chain's CDR3 is CASSWDFNTGELFF. CDR3 nucleotide sequence: TGTGCCAGCAGTTGGGACTTCAACACCGGGGAGCTGTTTTTT.

V usage is TRBV4-1 and J usage is TRBJ2-1; 7 bases map to TRBD1. The CDR3 is 16 amino acids. Germline loops: CDR1 MGHRA, CDR2 YSYEKL. V trimming: 4 bases; J trimming: 5 bases; junction bases outside the gene matches: 11. CDR3 region: CASSPQGSVLDNEQFF. CDR3 DNA sequence: TGCGCCAGCAGCCCACAGGGGTCTGTACTTGACAATGAGCAGTTCTTC.

The rearrangement joins TRBV28 to TRBJ2-1; 7 bases are a match to TRBD2. The ends lost 6 bases at V and 8 bases at J; junction bases unmatched: 13. The CDR3 consists of 15 residues. From germline, CDR1 is MDHEN and CDR2 SYDVKM. The CDR3 loop reads CASSPVGGPWDEQFF. CDR3 DNA: TGTGCCAGCAGCCCCGTGGGAGGGCCTTGGGATGAGCAGTTCTTC. The full variable domain, rest sourced from reference TRBV28 and TRBJ2-1, is DVKVTQSSRYLVKRTGEKVFLECVQDMDHENMFWYRQDPGLGLRLIYFSYDVKMKEKGDIPEGYSVSREKKERFSLILESASTNQTSMYLCASSPVGGPWDEQFFGPGTRLTVL.

The rearrangement joins TRBV7-2 to TRBJ1-1; no clear D gene. The CDR3 contains 13 residues. The germline V and J ends were trimmed by 5 bases and 1 base, with 8 bases remaining between them. Germline V gene data show CDR1 as SGHTA and CDR2 as FQGNSA. CDR3 in DNA: TGTGCCAGCAGCCTCCAGAAGAACACTGAAGCTTTCTTT. It translates to CASSLQKNTEAFF. Filled out from reference TRBV7-2 and TRBJ1-1, the complete variable domain reads GAGVSQSPSNKVTEKGKDVELRCDPISGHTALYWYRQSLGQGLEFLIYFQGNSAPDKSGLPSDRFSAERTGGSVSTLTIQRTQQEDSAVYLCASSLQKNTEAFFGQGTRLTVV.

The chain employs TRBV28 and TRBJ2-1, with D perhaps TRBD2 (7 bases). This CDR3 spans 16 amino acids. The V gene lost 3 bases and the J gene lost 4 bases, with 16 bases spanning the gap. Germline V lookup: CDR1 MDHEN, CDR2 SYDVKM. The CDR3 DNA reads TGTGCCAGCAGTTTGGGGGCGGGGAGGGGGTACAATGAGCAGTTCTTC. Encoded protein: CASSLGAGRGYNEQFF. The full variable domain, rest sourced from reference TRBV28 and TRBJ2-1, is DVKVTQSSRYLVKRTGEKVFLECVQDMDHENMFWYRQDPGLGLRLIYFSYDVKMKEKGDIPEGYSVSREKKERFSLILESASTNQTSMYLCASSLGAGRGYNEQFFGPGTRLTVL.

This chain links TRBV9 with TRBJ2-7; TRBD1 aligns across 7 bases. The CDR3 totals 14 residues. Germline-derived CDR1 and CDR2 are SGDLS and YYNGEE. Losses at the gene ends were 3 bases for V and 2 bases for J; bases not matched to a gene: 5. This CDR3 reads CASSATDRAYEQYF. Written as DNA, the CDR3 is TGTGCCAGCAGCGCCACAGACAGGGCCTACGAGCAGTACTTC. The full variable domain, with the rest looked up from reference TRBV9 and TRBJ2-7, is DSGVTQTPKHLITATGQRVTLRCSPRSGDLSVYWYQQSLDQGLQFLIQYYNGEERAKGNILERFSAQQFPDLHSELNLSSLELGDSALYFCASSATDRAYEQYFGPGTRLTVT.